This entry concerns a single T cell receptor beta chain. What it binds is not known. Per germline, CDR1 KGHSH and CDR2 LQKENI. J lost 5 bases, V lost 1 base, and 10 bases had no gene match. The CDR3 totals 16 residues. This entry is derived from a study of cytomegalovirus exposure and HLA in healthy donors. Findings of the study overall: In vitro checks showed that a few CMV-associated chains really do target CMV antigens. High sensitivity and specificity were reportedly achieved when the classifier diagnosed cytomegalovirus status.

The data were produced by immunoSEQ multiplex PCR, yet TCRdb's version contains in-frame clones alone and is incomplete. The repertoire holds around 52,000 clones, with more than 85% as singletons. Sequencing was carried out using PBMCs. The rearrangement joins TRBV18 to TRBJ2-5; TRBD1 matches at 7 bases. The source is a young woman in good health and CMV-seronegative. CDR3 loop: CASSPRSPGQAETQYF. DNA of the CDR3: TGTGCCAGCTCACCACGCTCCCCCGGACAGGCCGAGACCCAGTACTTC. The full variable domain, its missing parts supplied by reference TRBV18 and TRBJ2-5, is NAGVMQNPRHLVRRRGQEARLRCSPMKGHSHVYWYRQLPEEGLKFMVYLQKENIIDESGMPKERFSAEFPKEGPSILRIQQVVRGDSAAYFCASSPRSPGQAETQYFGPGTRLLVL.